Only a few counts were recorded for the clone carrying this T cell receptor (beta chain). Its antigen is undetermined. This specimen comes from a study of CD8+CD57+ T cells in acquired aplastic anemia. Study-level background: DNA recovered from sorted CD4+ and CD8+ cells had a mean of around 3.2 ug.

The study profiled TCR beta VDJ and CDR3 using genomic DNA as template. TCRdb used MiXCR to reprocess the reads, holding one entry per CDR3 protein. Found here are around 200,000 distinct CDR3 sequences, over 55% of them singletons; the top ten hold approximately 30%. Germline-derived CDR1 and CDR2 are SGHAT and FQNNGV. The V end lost 1 base, the J end lost 10 bases, and 11 bases lay between the germline ends. This CDR3 has 14 residues. Study-level findings and limits: Between the patient and control groups, CD8+ Simpson's diversity did not differ significantly.

Sequenced input: sorted CD4+, CD8+, or CD8+CD57+ T cells (not recorded which) from PBMCs. The V gene is TRBV11-2, the J gene TRBJ1-6; tentative D call: TRBD1 (6 bases). This receptor was identified in a human donor in good health. CDR3 in DNA: TGTGCCAGCAGCTTAGCGACAGGAATGTCACCCCTCCACTTT. Translation gives CASSLATGMSPLHF.